This T cell receptor beta chain was retrieved from a study of glioma-infiltrating T cells after dendritic cell vaccination. The V and J ends lost 5 bases and 4 bases respectively, with 16 bases between them. Germline V gives CDR1 SGHVS, CDR2 FQNEAQ. There are 15 residues in the CDR3. The time point: after dendritic cell vaccination, including at tumor progression/relapse. Here immunoSEQ multiplex PCR was the method, and the copy in TCRdb shows in-frame clones only, minus some. The data hold roughly 80,000 clones, with about nine tenths observed a single time. The material sequenced was blood, taken after dendritic cell vaccination. The V and J genes are TRBV7-8 and TRBJ2-3; perhaps TRBD2 as D (6 bases). This TCR derives from a human donor with glioblastoma. The DNA of the CDR3 is TGTGCCAGCAGCCCAAACACCGGGGGAGCAGATACGCAGTATTTT. Translated: CASSPNTGGADTQYF.